This T cell receptor (beta chain) was obtained from a study of blood T cell repertoires in COVID-19. Study information: In each case, the material was cDNA or gDNA derived from T cells, B-cell-depleted T cells, or PBMCs.

The table came from immunoSEQ multiplex PCR; TCRdb's copy has only in-frame clones and leaves some out. This repertoire shows around 93,000 clones, roughly 89% found once; its top ten account for approximately 15%. Sequenced material: peripheral blood. This clonotype was obtained from a human donor in a cohort sampled during active COVID-19.

The CDR3 here is CAWTLGQGGNQPQHF. CDR3 DNA sequence: TGTGCCTGGACATTGGGACAGGGGGGCAATCAGCCCCAGCATTTT. The chain joins TRBV30 to TRBJ1-5; 11 nucleotides match TRBD1. Per germline, CDR1 GTSNPN and CDR2 SVGIG (reference sequence). CDR3 length equals 15 residues. The trim removed 4 bases at V and 2 bases at J, leaving 4 bases unmatched.